The present T cell receptor (beta chain) was sequenced within a study of blood T cells in healthy people across ages. There are 13 residues in the CDR3. The germline V and J ends were trimmed by 3 bases and 7 bases, with 12 bases remaining between them. CDR1 SGHTA and CDR2 FQGTGA come from the germline V gene. The authors ran a second PCR of about 6 to 12 cycles using a sample-barcoded 5' primer and a J-beta primer mix. TCRdb processed the 5' RACE reads anew with MiXCR; each CDR3 protein has one entry. The profile shows hundreds of thousands of distinct CDR3 sequences, 45% to 50% of them singletons. This TCR was sampled from a man aged 30 to 45 in good health. The sequencing input was blood. The genes are TRBV7-3 and TRBJ2-5; D gene ambiguous. The CDR3 DNA follows: TGTGCCAGCAGCTTGGGTCATGCAGGGACCCAGTACTTC. Translated: CASSLGHAGTQYF.